These T cell receptor beta chains were read from a single sample in a study of cytomegalovirus exposure and HLA in healthy donors. Data came from immunoSEQ multiplex PCR; TCRdb stores just in-frame clones and leaves some out. In the table there are some 60,000 clones, 90% to 96% of which are singletons. Sequenced material: PBMCs. The receptors were sampled from a man between 18 and 35 years old in good health and CMV-seronegative. CDR3s include the opening cysteine and the closing phenylalanine or tryptophan. The order of the fields is D gene, V gene, J gene, CDR3 protein, CDR3 DNA. The D gene is left open where the match is weak.

D: TRBD1
V: TRBV7-7
J: TRBJ2-1
CDR3: CASSQGTGGFNEQFF
DNA: TGTGCTAGCAGTCAAGGGACAGGGGGCTTCAATGAGCAGTTCTTC

D: TRBD2
V: TRBV9
J: TRBJ2-3
CDR3: CASSVSGRGPDTQYF
DNA: TGTGCCAGCAGCGTAAGCGGGAGGGGGCCAGATACGCAGTATTTT

D: NA
V: TRBV6-5
J: TRBJ2-1
CDR3: CASSYERGAYNEQFF
DNA: TGTGCCAGCAGTTACGAGCGCGGCGCCTACAATGAGCAGTTCTTC

D: NA
V: TRBV7-9
J: TRBJ1-2
CDR3: CASSSETANYGYTF
DNA: TGTGCCAGCAGCTCAGAGACAGCAAACTATGGCTACACCTTC

D: TRBD1
V: TRBV28
J: TRBJ2-5
CDR3: CASRPVGGGETQYF
DNA: TGTGCCAGCAGACCCGTAGGGGGCGGAGAGACCCAGTACTTC

D: TRBD1
V: TRBV11-1
J: TRBJ1-2
CDR3: CASSLDRANYGYTF
DNA: TGTGCCAGCAGCCTAGACAGGGCCAACTATGGCTACACCTTC

D: TRBD2
V: TRBV6-5
J: TRBJ2-7
CDR3: CASRASGRDSYEQYF
DNA: TGTGCCAGCAGGGCAAGCGGGAGGGATTCCTACGAGCAGTACTTC

D: NA
V: TRBV12-2
J: TRBJ2-1
CDR3: CASRLERGTYNEQFF
DNA: TGTGCAAGTCGCCTCGAGCGGGGAACCTACAATGAGCAGTTCTTC

D: NA
V: TRBV27
J: TRBJ1-2
CDR3: CASSLVQGYGYTF
DNA: TGTGCCAGCAGTTTAGTACAGGGCTATGGCTACACCTTC

D: NA
V: TRBV30
J: TRBJ2-1
CDR3: CAWSVMGGSYNEQFF
DNA: TGTGCCTGGAGTGTCATGGGGGGCTCCTACAATGAGCAGTTCTTC

D: TRBD1
V: TRBV5-1
J: TRBJ1-2
CDR3: CASSLVPGGEYGYTF
DNA: TGCGCCAGCAGCTTGGTGCCAGGGGGCGAGTATGGCTACACCTTC

D: NA
V: TRBV10-2
J: TRBJ2-5
CDR3: CASRDSVQETQYF
DNA: TGCGCCAGCCGAGATTCCGTCCAAGAGACCCAGTACTTC

D: TRBD2
V: TRBV27
J: TRBJ2-3
CDR3: CASSFPPGGDTDTQYF
DNA: TGTGCCAGCAGCTTCCCGCCGGGGGGGGACACAGATACGCAGTATTTT

D: NA
V: TRBV7-2
J: TRBJ1-5
CDR3: CASSWRVNQPQHF
DNA: TGTGCCAGCAGCTGGAGGGTTAATCAGCCCCAGCATTTT

D: NA
V: TRBV28
J: TRBJ1-5
CDR3: CASSFPHYRVGSDQPQHF
DNA: TGTGCCAGCAGTTTTCCCCACTACAGGGTGGGAAGCGATCAGCCCCAGCATTTT

D: TRBD2
V: TRBV5-1
J: TRBJ2-2
CDR3: CASSGGLAGNTGELFF
DNA: TGCGCCAGCAGCGGAGGACTAGCGGGGAACACCGGGGAGCTGTTTTTT

D: TRBD1
V: TRBV4-3
J: TRBJ1-2
CDR3: CASSPARTGYGYTF
DNA: TGCGCCAGCAGCCCAGCCCGGACAGGGTATGGCTACACCTTC

D: NA
V: TRBV6-1
J: TRBJ2-4
CDR3: CASSGPRDIQYF
DNA: TGTGCCAGCAGTGGGCCCCGGGACATTCAGTACTTC

D: TRBD2
V: TRBV6-4
J: TRBJ2-7
CDR3: CASGERETSYEQYF
DNA: TGTGCCAGCGGCGAGCGGGAGACCTCCTACGAGCAGTACTTC

D: TRBD1
V: TRBV10-1
J: TRBJ2-3
CDR3: CASSEYRTGGTDTQYF
DNA: TGCGCCAGCAGTGAATATCGGACAGGGGGCACAGATACGCAGTATTTT

D: NA
V: TRBV4-3
J: TRBJ2-7
CDR3: CASSQDLGGTDYEQYF
DNA: TGCGCCAGCAGCCAAGATCTTGGGGGGACCGACTACGAGCAGTACTTC

D: TRBD1
V: TRBV7-6
J: TRBJ1-2
CDR3: CASTPGTGGLGYTF
DNA: TGTGCCAGCACCCCCGGGACAGGGGGCCTTGGCTACACCTTC

D: NA
V: TRBV28
J: TRBJ1-1
CDR3: CASSFTAGNTEAFF
DNA: TGTGCCAGCAGTTTTACGGCAGGGAACACTGAAGCTTTCTTT

D: TRBD1
V: TRBV28
J: TRBJ1-5
CDR3: CASSFGRFTGQGGNQPQHF
DNA: TGTGCCAGCAGTTTCGGGCGCTTCACCGGACAGGGGGGCAATCAGCCCCAGCATTTT

D: TRBD2
V: TRBV14
J: TRBJ2-1
CDR3: CASMGSSGRLYNEQFF
DNA: TGTGCCAGCATGGGATCTAGCGGGAGGCTCTACAATGAGCAGTTCTTC

D: NA
V: TRBV5-6
J: TRBJ2-7
CDR3: CASSLVSYEQYF
DNA: TGTGCCAGCAGCTTGGTATCCTACGAGCAGTACTTC